Listed below are T cell receptor beta chains from one sample, sequenced in a study of blood T cell repertoires in COVID-19. Generated by immunoSEQ multiplex PCR, the TCRdb table keeps only in-frame clones and is missing some. The sample yields 35,000 to 45,000 clones, over 75% seen once. The sequenced sample was peripheral blood. These TCRs come from a man between 65 and 79 years old with active COVID-19. Both conserved end residues are part of each CDR3. The D gene is left open where the match is weak. Not all rows give a size; the values are once, few, many and, for expanded clones, a class.

d_gene	v_gene	j_gene	abundance	CDR3aa	CDR3nt
TRBD2	TRBV29-1	TRBJ2-3	.	CSVDSGGASDTQYF	TGCAGCGTTGATAGCGGGGGGGCCTCAGATACGCAGTATTTT
TRBD2	TRBV29-1	TRBJ2-3	.	CSVASGPGLAGRSTDTQYF	TGCAGCGTTGCTTCGGGGCCGGGACTAGCGGGGAGAAGCACAGATACGCAGTATTTT
TRBD1	TRBV20-1	TRBJ1-2	.	CSASSPPQGKVHGYTF	TGCAGTGCTAGTTCTCCCCCACAGGGGAAAGTTCATGGCTACACCTTC
TRBD2	TRBV28	TRBJ2-1	.	CASSLVGLRLRGTISYNEQFF	TGTGCCAGCAGTTTAGTTGGACTAAGACTGCGGGGGACCATCTCCTACAATGAGCAGTTCTTC
.	TRBV3-1/TRBV3-2	TRBJ1-5	.	CASSLRLFDQPQHF	TGTGCCAGCAGCCTTCGACTGTTTGATCAGCCCCAGCATTTT
.	TRBV2	TRBJ2-3	once	CASSEALLALVLYF	TGTGCCAGCAGTGAGGCCCTACTAGCATTAGTTCTGTATTTT
.	TRBV5-1	TRBJ1-2	.	CASSLSGDYGYTF	TGCGCCAGCAGCTTGTCAGGGGATTATGGCTACACCTTC
.	TRBV19	TRBJ1-5	.	CASKSSPGNLGPQHF	TGTGCCAGTAAATCCTCCCCCGGGAATCTGGGGCCCCAGCATTTT
TRBD1	TRBV7-2	TRBJ1-5	.	CASSRTGGNQPQHF	TGTGCCAGCAGCAGGACAGGGGGGAATCAGCCCCAGCATTTT
.	TRBV24-1	TRBJ2-7	.	CATSDLPRGDKVEQYF	TGTGCCACCAGTGATTTGCCCCGGGGGGACAAGGTCGAGCAGTACTTC
TRBD1	TRBV7-2	TRBJ2-7	.	CASSTGQFYEQYF	TGTGCCAGCAGCACGGGACAGTTCTACGAGCAGTACTTC
.	TRBV19	TRBJ2-1	.	CASSIHYNEQFF	TGTGCCAGTAGTATACACTACAATGAGCAGTTCTTC
TRBD1	TRBV5-1	TRBJ2-2	.	CATRRGTQTGELFF	TGCGCCACCCGCAGGGGGACCCAGACCGGGGAGCTGTTTTTT
TRBD1	TRBV5-1	TRBJ1-1	.	CASSGGQGPSEAFF	TGCGCCAGCAGCGGGGGACAGGGTCCTTCTGAAGCTTTCTTT
.	TRBV19	TRBJ2-7	.	CASSSSPGQGWYF	TGTGCCAGTAGCTCATCTCCAGGTCAGGGGTGGTACTTC
.	TRBV7-8	TRBJ2-1	.	CASSPHSSYNEQFF	TGTGCCAGCAGCCCACACAGCTCCTACAATGAGCAGTTCTTC
.	TRBV18	TRBJ2-2	.	CASSPRTENTGELFF	TGTGCCAGCTCACCACGGACAGAGAACACCGGGGAGCTGTTTTTT
TRBD2	TRBV11-2	TRBJ2-5	.	CASSFRLAGAQYF	TGTGCCAGCAGCTTCCGACTAGCGGGTGCCCAGTACTTC